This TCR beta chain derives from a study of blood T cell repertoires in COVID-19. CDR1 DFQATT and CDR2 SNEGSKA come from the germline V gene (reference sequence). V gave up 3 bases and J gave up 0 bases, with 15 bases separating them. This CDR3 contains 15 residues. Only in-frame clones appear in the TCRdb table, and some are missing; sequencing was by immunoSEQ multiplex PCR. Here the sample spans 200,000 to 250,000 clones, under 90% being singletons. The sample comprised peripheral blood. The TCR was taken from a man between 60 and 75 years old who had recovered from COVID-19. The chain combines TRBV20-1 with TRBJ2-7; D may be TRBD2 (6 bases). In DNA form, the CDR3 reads TGCAGTGCTAGTCACAGCGGGTCTAGCTCCTACGAGCAGTACTTC. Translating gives CSASHSGSSSYEQYF.